This T cell receptor beta chain came from a study of T cells in Graves' hyperthyroidism and ophthalmopathy. CDR3 size: 15 residues. Germline V CDR1 and CDR2: MNHEY, SVGAGI. V lost 0 bases and J 8 bases, leaving 14 bases between the germline ends. The study's findings and limits: Most thyroid-expanded clonotypes above 0.001 were also found in blood. With a median lead of about six months before onset, the model predicted ophthalmopathy.

Uncontrolled infection, other autoimmune disease, pregnancy or lactation disqualified patients from enrolment. Regarding this clonotype: The antigen is unknown.

Template material for amplifying TCR beta CDR3 regions consisted of RNA transcripts. The HTBI primer set drove a first-round RT-PCR of the TCR CDR3. TCRdb processed the multiplex PCR reads anew with MiXCR; each CDR3 protein has one entry. The data hold 280,000 or so distinct CDR3 sequences, with less than 30% observed a single time. The receptor's source is a man aged 35-49 years with Graves' hyperthyroidism that later progressed to Graves' ophthalmopathy. Specimen: blood. V usage is TRBV6-5 and J usage is TRBJ2-4; D gene ambiguous. DNA for the CDR3: TGTGCCAGCAGTTACTCGGGCCTCCCGAGCGACATTCAGTACTTC. It codes for CASSYSGLPSDIQYF.